The 16 T cell receptor beta chains listed next were all sequenced from one sample in a study of shared clonotypes between healthy human individuals. Measured with immunoSEQ multiplex PCR; TCRdb has only the in-frame clones, and not every one. The repertoire includes around 2.1 million clones, 90% to 97% of them detected once, and over 0.1% sits in the top ten. Sequencing was performed on naive CD4+ T cells sorted from blood. Subset denoted: CD45RA+ positively selected. The receptor source for this set is a man younger than 35 in good health.

The V call is TRBV9, the J call TRBJ2-7; D not certain. Germline V gene sequence: CDR1 SGDLS, CDR2 YYNGEE. V lost 4 bases and J 1 base, leaving 12 bases between the germline ends. CDR3 length equals 14 residues. CDR3 amino acids: CASSPDLLSYEQYF. The DNA of the CDR3 is TGTGCCAGCAGCCCCGACCTTTTATCCTACGAGCAGTACTTC.

A word on this clone: This sample also contains other DNA sequences that code for the same CDR3. This chain uses TRBV18 with TRBJ1-4; D is undetermined. CDR1 is KGHSH, CDR2 LQKENI, per germline. Trimming took 6 bases from V and 0 from J, leaving 8 bases between them. This CDR3 has 14 amino acids. CDR3 region: CASSTGATNEKLFF. The CDR3 DNA reads as TGTGCCAGCTCCACGGGTGCAACTAATGAAAAACTGTTTTTT.

The count of this clone is one. The gene calls are TRBV11-2 and TRBJ2-5, with 7 positions matching TRBD2. The CDR3 runs 14 residues. V shed 7 bases and J 2 bases; nucleotides not matched to a gene: 7. The germline gives CDR1 SGHAT, CDR2 FQNNGV. CDR3 amino acids: CASTREVGQETQYF. CDR3 DNA sequence: TGTGCCAGCACCCGGGAGGTGGGACAAGAGACCCAGTACTTC. Supplemented by reference TRBV11-2 and TRBJ2-5, the full variable domain reads EAGVAQSPRYKIIEKRQSVAFWCNPISGHATLYWYQQILGQGPKLLIQFQNNGVVDDSQLPKDRFSAERLKGVDSTLKIQPAKLEDSAVYLCASTREVGQETQYFGPGTRLLVL.

This chain connects TRBV18 to TRBJ2-3; 9 bases are a match to TRBD1. The ends lost 6 bases at V and 1 base at J; junction bases unmatched: 8. The germline CDR1 and CDR2 sequences are KGHSH and LQKENI. The CDR3 consists of 16 residues. Written as DNA, the CDR3 is TGTGCCAGCTCCCCTCGGGACAGGGCGGGCACAGATACGCAGTATTTT. Amino acids: CASSPRDRAGTDTQYF.

This chain joins TRBV7-2 and TRBJ2-2; the D is unclear. CDR1 SGHTA and CDR2 FQGNSA come from the germline V gene. The CDR3 has 13 residues. Trimming removed 1 base from V and 7 bases from J, with 7 bases in between. The CDR3 DNA sequence: TGTGCCAGCAGCTTAGTGCGCGACGGGGAGCTGTTTTTT. Residues: CASSLVRDGELFF.

The CDR3 sequence is CASSNGQGGRNQYF. CDR3 coding DNA: TGTGCCAGCAGTAATGGACAGGGGGGTAGGAACCAGTACTTC. The V call is TRBV2, the J call TRBJ2-5; the match to TRBD1 covers 10 bases. Trimming at V came to 5 bases and at J to 10 bases, leaving 10 bases not matched to a gene. Germline-derived CDR1 and CDR2 are SNHLY and FYNNEI. This CDR3 is built from 14 residues.

The V call is TRBV28, the J call TRBJ1-6; D gene uncertain. This CDR3 has 16 residues. CDR1 and CDR2 (germline): MDHEN, SYDVKM. Trimming stripped 6 bases from V and 0 bases from J, with 12 bases between. The CDR3 DNA follows: TGTGCCAGCAGGACGACGGAGAGCTCCTATAATTCACCCCTCCACTTT. Translating gives CASRTTESSYNSPLHF.

The chain couples TRBV5-6 to TRBJ2-2; a weak D match, TRBD1 (6 bases). The CDR3 consists of 14 residues. Germline V gives CDR1 SGHDT, CDR2 YYEEEE. The germline V and J ends were trimmed by 4 bases and 1 base, with 8 bases remaining between them. CDR3 coding DNA: TGTGCCAGCAGCGAGACAGGGAACACCGGGGAGCTGTTTTTT. Translated: CASSETGNTGELFF.

This clone came up once. The chain is built from TRBV5-4 and TRBJ1-6; D is unclear. Per germline, CDR1 SGHNT and CDR2 YYREEE (reference sequence). Trimming took off 5 bases at V and 6 bases at J, with 15 bases between the two ends. The CDR3 is 15 residues long. The CDR3 DNA follows: TGTGCCAGCAGGAAGACCCCCTCCGGTAATTCACCCCTCCACTTT. Translated, it gives CASRKTPSGNSPLHF.

The genes are TRBV19 and TRBJ1-3; 7 nucleotides agree with TRBD1. The germline gives CDR1 LNHDA, CDR2 SQIVND (reference sequence). The CDR3 extends over 16 amino acids. V lost 7 bases to trimming and J lost 0 bases; unmatched junction nucleotides: 9. CDR3 sequence: CASTRPTGNSGNTIYF. The CDR3 DNA follows: TGTGCCAGTACCAGACCGACAGGGAACTCTGGAAACACCATATATTTT.

The genes are TRBV6-1 and TRBJ2-7, with D perhaps given as TRBD1 or TRBD2 (5 bases each). The V end was cut by 8 bases, the J end by 2 bases, with 16 bases between. Germline V gene sequence: CDR1 MNHNS, CDR2 SASEGT. The CDR3 totals 14 residues. DNA of the CDR3: TGTGCCAGCGGGGCAGGGACGGTAGCCTACGAGCAGTACTTC. Its protein product is CASGAGTVAYEQYF.

Written as DNA, the CDR3 is TGTGCCAGCAGCTTAGTAAATAGCGGGTGGGAATTCGATCAGCCCCAGCATTTT. It translates to CASSLVNSGWEFDQPQHF. The gene calls are TRBV7-2 and TRBJ1-5, with D unresolved. Germline values: CDR1 SGHTA, CDR2 FQGNSA. Trimming pared 1 base from V and 5 bases from J, leaving 21 bases between. This CDR3 comprises 18 residues.

V and J are TRBV6-6 and TRBJ1-2; 8 nucleotides match TRBD1. V shed 6 bases and J 5 bases; nucleotides not matched to a gene: 8. This CDR3 spans 14 amino acids. Germline CDR1 is MNHNY and CDR2 is SVGAGI (reference sequence). The CDR3 loop reads CASRITGGDYGYTF. The DNA for the CDR3 is TGTGCCAGCAGAATTACAGGGGGGGATTATGGCTACACCTTC.

V usage is TRBV12-5 and J usage is TRBJ2-5; a weak D match, TRBD1 (5 bases). This CDR3 region has 14 residues. From germline, CDR1 is LGHNT and CDR2 FRNRAP. Trimming stripped 6 bases from V and 2 bases from J, with 13 bases between. CDR3 amino acids: CASGFGAVQETQYF. The CDR3 DNA reads TGTGCTAGTGGCTTTGGGGCAGTTCAAGAGACCCAGTACTTC.

The genes are TRBV6-1 and TRBJ2-3; the match to TRBD2 covers 14 bases. Germline V gives CDR1 MNHNS, CDR2 SASEGT. Losses at the gene ends were 3 bases for V and 6 bases for J; bases not matched to a gene: 8. The CDR3 is 17 residues long. The DNA for the CDR3 is TGTGCCAGCAGTGAGGGGACTAGCGGGGGTTTCGCTGATACGCAGTATTTT. Its translation: CASSEGTSGGFADTQYF.

The chain uses TRBV13 and TRBJ2-2; 10 bases match TRBD2. This CDR3 spans 16 amino acids. Germline V CDR1 and CDR2: PRHDT, FYEKMQ (reference sequence). Trimming cost V 4 bases and J 4 bases; bases outside gene matches: 6. The CDR3 DNA reads as TGTGCCAGCAGCTCCCTGAGCGGGGGGGCCACCGGGGAGCTGTTTTTT. It codes for CASSSLSGGATGELFF.